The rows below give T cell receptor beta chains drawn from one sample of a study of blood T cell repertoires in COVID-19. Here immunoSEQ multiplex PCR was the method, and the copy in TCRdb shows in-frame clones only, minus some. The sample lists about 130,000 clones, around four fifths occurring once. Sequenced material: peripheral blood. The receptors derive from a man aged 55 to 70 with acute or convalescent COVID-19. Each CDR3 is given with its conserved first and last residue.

cdr3_aa: CASSPSQGDSYEQYF
v_call: TRBV6-5

cdr3_aa: CASSLGQFNGETQYF
v_call: TRBV5-6

cdr3_aa: CASSRLRGRDSPLHF
v_call: TRBV18

cdr3_aa: CASRDWTENTEAFF
v_call: TRBV6-5

cdr3_aa: CASSPGTVYEQYF
v_call: TRBV18

cdr3_aa: CASRRNRESRNEQFF
v_call: TRBV5-1

cdr3_aa: CASKRAASSYNEQFF
v_call: TRBV2

cdr3_aa: CASSRDGHKLGNTIYF
v_call: TRBV6-2/TRBV6-3

cdr3_aa: CASSLSRLHTGELFF
v_call: TRBV27

cdr3_aa: CASSNPDRVSYNEQFF
v_call: TRBV21-1

cdr3_aa: CASVAGGGTDTQYF
v_call: TRBV6-5

cdr3_aa: CASSLGTQPQHF
v_call: TRBV7-9

cdr3_aa: CASSLTWTSGNYEQYF
v_call: TRBV27

cdr3_aa: CASSSMTGGNYEQYF
v_call: TRBV5-1